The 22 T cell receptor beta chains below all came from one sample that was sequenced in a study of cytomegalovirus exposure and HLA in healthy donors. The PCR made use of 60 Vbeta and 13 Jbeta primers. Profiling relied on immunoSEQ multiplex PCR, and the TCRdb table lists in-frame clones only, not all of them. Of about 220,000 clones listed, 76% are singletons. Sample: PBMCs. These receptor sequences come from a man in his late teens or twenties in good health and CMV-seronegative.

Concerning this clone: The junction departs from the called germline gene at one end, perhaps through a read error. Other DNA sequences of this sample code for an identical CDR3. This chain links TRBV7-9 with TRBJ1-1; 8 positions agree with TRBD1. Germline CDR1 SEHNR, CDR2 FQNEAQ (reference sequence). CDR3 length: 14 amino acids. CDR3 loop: CASSFDRGDTEAFF. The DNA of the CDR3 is TGTGCCAGCAGCTTTGACAGGGGCGACACTGAGGCTTTCTTT. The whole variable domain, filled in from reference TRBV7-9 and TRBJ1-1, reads DTGVSQNPRHKITKRGQNVTFRCDPISEHNRLYWYRQTLGQGPEFLTYFQNEAQLEKSRLLSDRFSAERPKGSFSTLEIQRTEQGDSAMYLCASSFDRGDTEAFFGQGTRLTVV.

The CDR3 is CASSYNQGASNSPLHF. Here the CDR3 DNA reads TGTGCCAGCAGTTACAATCAGGGGGCGAGTAATTCACCCCTCCACTTT. V gene TRBV6-5 combines with J gene TRBJ1-6; 8 positions match TRBD1. The ends lost 2 bases at V and 6 bases at J; junction bases unmatched: 6. This CDR3 contains 16 residues. Looked up from germline, CDR1 is MNHEY and CDR2 is SVGAGI.

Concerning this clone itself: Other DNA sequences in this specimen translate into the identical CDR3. CDR3 amino acids: CASSDQVNTEAFF. CDR3 nucleotide sequence: TGTGCCAGCAGTGATCAGGTGAACACTGAAGCTTTCTTT. The rearrangement joins TRBV6-1 to TRBJ1-1; D unresolved. CDR1 MNHNS and CDR2 SASEGT come from the germline V gene. V lost 3 bases and J lost 0, with 5 bases in between. The CDR3 is 13 residues long.

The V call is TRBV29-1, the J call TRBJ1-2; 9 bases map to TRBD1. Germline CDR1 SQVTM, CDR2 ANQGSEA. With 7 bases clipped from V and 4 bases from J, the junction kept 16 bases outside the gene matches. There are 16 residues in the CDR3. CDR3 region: CSASWDRDPLSYGYTF. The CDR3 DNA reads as TGCAGCGCTTCCTGGGACAGGGACCCCCTATCCTATGGCTACACCTTC.

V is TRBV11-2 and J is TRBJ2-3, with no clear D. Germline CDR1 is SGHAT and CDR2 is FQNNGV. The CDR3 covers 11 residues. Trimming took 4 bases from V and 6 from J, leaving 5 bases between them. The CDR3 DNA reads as TGTGCCAGCAGCTCTCGGGATACGCAGTATTTT. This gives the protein CASSSRDTQYF.

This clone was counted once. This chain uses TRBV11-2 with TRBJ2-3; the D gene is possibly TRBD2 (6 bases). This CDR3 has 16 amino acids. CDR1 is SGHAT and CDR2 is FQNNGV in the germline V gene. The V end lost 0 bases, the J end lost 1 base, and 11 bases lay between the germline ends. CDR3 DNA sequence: TGTGCCAGCAGCTTAGAAAAGCGGAGGGGCACAGATACGCAGTATTTT. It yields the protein CASSLEKRRGTDTQYF.

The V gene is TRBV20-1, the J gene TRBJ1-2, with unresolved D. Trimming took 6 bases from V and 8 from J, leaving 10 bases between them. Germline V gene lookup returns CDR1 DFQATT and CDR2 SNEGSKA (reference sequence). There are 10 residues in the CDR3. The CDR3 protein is CSAFGGGYTF. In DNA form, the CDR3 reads TGCAGTGCCTTTGGCGGGGGCTACACCTTC.

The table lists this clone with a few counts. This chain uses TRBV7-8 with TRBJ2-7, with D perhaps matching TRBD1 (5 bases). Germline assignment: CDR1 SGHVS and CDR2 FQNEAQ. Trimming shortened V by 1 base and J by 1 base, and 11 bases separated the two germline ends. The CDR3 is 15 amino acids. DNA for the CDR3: TGTGCCAGCAGCTTAGATTCAGGGCTATCCTACGAGCAGTACTTC. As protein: CASSLDSGLSYEQYF.

The CDR3 sequence: CASSLNRGAYEQYF. In DNA, the CDR3 is TGTGCCAGCAGTTTAAATCGGGGGGCCTACGAGCAGTACTTC. V gene TRBV27 combines with J gene TRBJ2-7; the match to TRBD2 covers 7 bases. The V gene end was trimmed by 2 bases and the J gene end by 2 bases; junction bases not matched to a gene: 3. This CDR3 contains 14 residues. Germline CDR1 reads MNHEY; CDR2 reads SMNVEV (reference sequence).

Written as DNA, the CDR3 is TGTGCCAGCAGTTCGGGGACAGGGGGGAGGGAGCTGTTTTTT. Its protein is CASSSGTGGRELFF. V usage is TRBV28 and J usage is TRBJ2-2; 11 positions agree with TRBD1. CDR3 length: 14 amino acids. The V gene end was trimmed by 4 bases and the J gene end by 9 bases; junction bases not matched to a gene: 4. Germline values: CDR1 MDHEN, CDR2 SYDVKM.

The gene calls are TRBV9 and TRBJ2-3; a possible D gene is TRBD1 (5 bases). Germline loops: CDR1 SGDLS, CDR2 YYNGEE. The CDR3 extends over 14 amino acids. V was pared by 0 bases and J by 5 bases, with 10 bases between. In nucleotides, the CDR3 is TGTGCCAGCAGCGTAGCTGGACAACAAGATACGCAGTATTTT. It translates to CASSVAGQQDTQYF.

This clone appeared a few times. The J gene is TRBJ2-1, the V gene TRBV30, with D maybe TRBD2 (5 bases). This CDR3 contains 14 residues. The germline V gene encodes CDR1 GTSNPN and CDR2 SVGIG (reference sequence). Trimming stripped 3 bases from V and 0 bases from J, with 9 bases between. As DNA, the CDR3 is TGTGCCTGGAGGAGCGGATCCTCCTACAATGAGCAGTTCTTC. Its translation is CAWRSGSSYNEQFF.

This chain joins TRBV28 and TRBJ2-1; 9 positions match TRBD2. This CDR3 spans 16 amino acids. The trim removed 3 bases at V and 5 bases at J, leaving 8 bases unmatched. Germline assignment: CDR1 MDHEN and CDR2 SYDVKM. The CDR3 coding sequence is TGTGCCAGCAGTTTCCCCGGTAGCGGGAGCCACAATGAGCAGTTCTTC. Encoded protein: CASSFPGSGSHNEQFF. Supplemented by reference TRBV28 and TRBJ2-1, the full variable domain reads DVKVTQSSRYLVKRTGEKVFLECVQDMDHENMFWYRQDPGLGLRLIYFSYDVKMKEKGDIPEGYSVSREKKERFSLILESASTNQTSMYLCASSFPGSGSHNEQFFGPGTRLTVL.

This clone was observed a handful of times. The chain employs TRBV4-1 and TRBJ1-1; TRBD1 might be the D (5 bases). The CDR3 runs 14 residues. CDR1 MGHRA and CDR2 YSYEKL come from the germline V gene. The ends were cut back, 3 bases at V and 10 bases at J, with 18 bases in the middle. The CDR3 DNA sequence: TGCGCCAGCAGCCATAGGGGAGGACAATCAGGAGCTTTCTTT. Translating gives CASSHRGGQSGAFF.

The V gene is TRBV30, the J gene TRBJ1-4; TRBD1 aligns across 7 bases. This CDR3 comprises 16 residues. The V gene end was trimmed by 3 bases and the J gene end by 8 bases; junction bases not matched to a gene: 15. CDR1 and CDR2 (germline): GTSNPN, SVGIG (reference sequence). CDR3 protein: CAWRAAHRGRREKLFF. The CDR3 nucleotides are TGTGCCTGGAGGGCCGCCCACAGGGGAAGACGAGAAAAACTGTTTTTT.

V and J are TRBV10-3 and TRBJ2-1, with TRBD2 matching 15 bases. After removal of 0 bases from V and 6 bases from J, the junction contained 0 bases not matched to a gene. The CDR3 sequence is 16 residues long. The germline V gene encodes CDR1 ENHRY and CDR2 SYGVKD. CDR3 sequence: CAISESGLAGGNEQFF. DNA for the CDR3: TGTGCCATCAGTGAGTCGGGACTAGCGGGAGGCAATGAGCAGTTCTTC.

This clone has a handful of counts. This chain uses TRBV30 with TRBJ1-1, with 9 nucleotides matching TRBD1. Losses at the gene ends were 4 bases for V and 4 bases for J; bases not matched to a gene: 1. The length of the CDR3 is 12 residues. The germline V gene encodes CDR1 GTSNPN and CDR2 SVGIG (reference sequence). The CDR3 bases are TGTGCCTGGACGACAGGGGGCACTGAAGCTTTCTTT. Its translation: CAWTTGGTEAFF.

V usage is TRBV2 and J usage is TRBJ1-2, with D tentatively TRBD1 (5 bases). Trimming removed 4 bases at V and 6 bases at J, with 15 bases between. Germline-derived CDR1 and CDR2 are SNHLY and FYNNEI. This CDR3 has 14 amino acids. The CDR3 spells CASSGDPGRHGYTF. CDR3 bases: TGTGCCAGCAGTGGAGACCCAGGGAGGCATGGCTACACCTTC.

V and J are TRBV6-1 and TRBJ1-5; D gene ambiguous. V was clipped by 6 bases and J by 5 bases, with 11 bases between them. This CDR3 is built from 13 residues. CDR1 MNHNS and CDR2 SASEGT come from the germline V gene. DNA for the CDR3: TGTGCCAGCAGCCTCGGGATCGATCAGCCCCAGCATTTT. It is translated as CASSLGIDQPQHF.

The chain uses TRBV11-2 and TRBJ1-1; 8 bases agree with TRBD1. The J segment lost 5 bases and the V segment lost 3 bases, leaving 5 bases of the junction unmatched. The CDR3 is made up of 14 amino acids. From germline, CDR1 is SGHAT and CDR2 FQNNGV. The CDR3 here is CASSLYTGGTEAFF. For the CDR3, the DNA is TGTGCCAGCAGCTTGTATACAGGGGGAACTGAAGCTTTCTTT. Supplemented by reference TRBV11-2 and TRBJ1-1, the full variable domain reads EAGVAQSPRYKIIEKRQSVAFWCNPISGHATLYWYQQILGQGPKLLIQFQNNGVVDDSQLPKDRFSAERLKGVDSTLKIQPAKLEDSAVYLCASSLYTGGTEAFFGQGTRLTVV.

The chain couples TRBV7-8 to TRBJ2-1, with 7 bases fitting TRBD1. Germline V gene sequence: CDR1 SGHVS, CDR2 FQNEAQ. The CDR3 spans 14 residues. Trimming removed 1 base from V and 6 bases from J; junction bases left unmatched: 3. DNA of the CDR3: TGTGCCAGCAGCTTAGACCCAGGGGGCAATGAGCAGTTCTTC. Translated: CASSLDPGGNEQFF.

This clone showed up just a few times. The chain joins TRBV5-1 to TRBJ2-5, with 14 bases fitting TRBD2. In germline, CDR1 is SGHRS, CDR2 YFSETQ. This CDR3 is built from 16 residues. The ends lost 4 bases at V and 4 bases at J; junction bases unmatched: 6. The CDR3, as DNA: TGCGCCAGCAGCGTGGGACTAGCGGGAGTTGGAGAGACCCAGTACTTC. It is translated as CASSVGLAGVGETQYF. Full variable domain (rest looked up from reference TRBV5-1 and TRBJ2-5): KAGVTQTPRYLIKTRGQQVTLSCSPISGHRSVSWYQQTPGQGLQFLFEYFSETQRNKGNFPGRFSGRQFSNSRSEMNVSTLELGDSALYLCASSVGLAGVGETQYFGPGTRLLVL.